The rows below give T cell receptor beta chains drawn from one sample of a study of regulatory T cells. Clones were sequenced by immunoSEQ multiplex PCR, and TCRdb holds only the in-frame ones, with some missing. Of about 23,000 clones listed, approximately 91% are singletons. Sequencing used conventional CD4+ T cells sorted from blood. The receptors stem from a child aged 5-17 years with CD3G deficiency. CDR3s include the opening cysteine and the closing phenylalanine or tryptophan. The order of the fields is J gene, clone size, V gene, D gene, CDR3 DNA, CDR3 protein. D genes are given only for firm matches. Expanded clones get a size class; other rows say once, few or many, or leave the size out.

>TRBJ1-3|NA|TRBV10-3|NA
TGTGCCATCAGTGTTGGTCCACCGAGCTCTGGAAACACCATATATTTT
CAISVGPPSSGNTIYF
>TRBJ2-6|once|TRBV28|TRBD1
TGTGCCAGCAGTCCTTACAGGGGGCTCCCTGGGGCCAACGTCCTGACTTTC
CASSPYRGLPGANVLTF
>TRBJ2-5|NA|TRBV7-9|NA
TGTGCCAGCAGCTTAGCCGCAGGTGGAGGGGAGACCCAGTACTTC
CASSLAAGGGETQYF
>TRBJ2-5|NA|TRBV4-1|NA
TGCGCCAGCAGCCAAGGCCGGGGGCGGGAAGGTCGAGAGACCCAGTACTTC
CASSQGRGREGRETQYF
>TRBJ2-2|NA|TRBV30|TRBD2
TGTGCCTGGAGTGTCAGGTCGGGACTAGACACCGGGGAGCTGTTTTTT
CAWSVRSGLDTGELFF
>TRBJ2-3|NA|TRBV12-5|TRBD2
TGTGCTAGTGGTTTGGTACGGGCTAGCGGGATGGATACGCAGTATTTT
CASGLVRASGMDTQYF
>TRBJ2-1|NA|TRBV5-1|NA
TGCGCCAGCAGTACCGAGGGTAACAATTACAGTGAGCAGTTCTTC
CASSTEGNNYSEQFF
>TRBJ1-1|NA|TRBV6-1|TRBD1
TGTGCCAGCAGTGAAGTCGGACAGGGGTACACTGAAGCTTTCTTT
CASSEVGQGYTEAFF
>TRBJ2-2|NA|TRBV6-1|NA
TGTGCCAGCAGTGGAGATCGCTACACCGGGGAGCTGTTTTTT
CASSGDRYTGELFF
>TRBJ2-5|NA|TRBV20-1|NA
TGCAGTGCTTTTCATGGGGAGACCCAGTACTTC
CSAFHGETQYF
>TRBJ1-2|NA|TRBV28|TRBD1
TGTGCCAGCAGTAAACCGACAGGGGGCAAGGTTGGCTACACCTTC
CASSKPTGGKVGYTF
>TRBJ2-4|once|TRBV10-3|TRBD1
TGTGCCATCAGCCGGGACAGGGGCGACATTCAGTACTTC
CAISRDRGDIQYF
>TRBJ2-1|medium-sized|TRBV28|NA
TGTGCCAGCAGTTTCCGGAGGTACAATGAGCAGTTCTTC
CASSFRRYNEQFF
>TRBJ2-7|NA|TRBV28|TRBD2
TGTGCCAGCAGTCCGCGGACTAGCGGCATGGGCGAGCAGTACTTC
CASSPRTSGMGEQYF
>TRBJ2-2|once|TRBV7-9|TRBD2
TGTGCCAGCAGCCCGGGACTAGCGGGAGGTTCGAACACCGGGGAGCTGTTTTTT
CASSPGLAGGSNTGELFF
>TRBJ2-2|few|TRBV28|TRBD1
TGTGCCAGCAGGGGAAGACAGGGATACACCGGGGAGCTGTTTTTT
CASRGRQGYTGELFF
>TRBJ2-3|few|TRBV19|TRBD2
TGTGCCAGTAGTACCGGGACTAGCGGGAAAACAGATACGCAGTATTTT
CASSTGTSGKTDTQYF
>TRBJ2-7|NA|TRBV6-1|NA
TGTGCCAGCACCAACCCAGGGGGGCAGTCCTACGAGCAGTACTTC
CASTNPGGQSYEQYF
>TRBJ1-4|NA|TRBV19|NA
TGTGCCAGTAGTGGCCGGGCGGTACGTGAAAAACTGTTTTTT
CASSGRAVREKLFF
>TRBJ2-2|NA|TRBV5-1|NA
TGCGCCAGCAGCCCCAGGGTGGACTTACCCGGGGAGCTGTTTTTT
CASSPRVDLPGELFF
>TRBJ2-7|NA|TRBV6-1|TRBD1
TGTGCCAGCAGTGACGAGGGACAGGGGATGAGGGCCACCTACGAGCAGTACTTC
CASSDEGQGMRATYEQYF
>TRBJ2-6|once|TRBV6-6|TRBD1
TGTGCCAGCAGCCGGACAGGGGGAGGGGCCAACGTCCTGACTTTC
CASSRTGGGANVLTF
>TRBJ2-4|NA|TRBV28|NA
TGTGCCAGCAGCTCCACTCGAGGGGGAAACATTCAGTACTTC
CASSSTRGGNIQYF
>TRBJ2-1|few|TRBV7-3|TRBD1
TGTGCCAGCAGCCAAAAAGGGACAGGGAGAAGTATTAGCTCCTACAATGAGCAGTTCTTC
CASSQKGTGRSISSYNEQFF
>TRBJ2-7|NA|TRBV6-1|NA
TGTGCCAGCAGTGAGACAGGTGCCTACGAGCAGTACTTC
CASSETGAYEQYF
>TRBJ1-3|NA|TRBV23-1|NA
TGCGCCAGCAGTCAAGGGACGGTGGAAAACACCATATATTTT
CASSQGTVENTIYF
>TRBJ2-4|few|TRBV6-1|TRBD2
TGTGCCAGCACCTCCCCGAGGCGGGGGGACATTCAGTACTTC
CASTSPRRGDIQYF
>TRBJ2-3|NA|TRBV7-3|TRBD2
TGTGCCAGCAGGGGGGTAGCGGGAGGGAGCGGCACAGATACGCAGTATTTT
CASRGVAGGSGTDTQYF
>TRBJ2-7|NA|TRBV28|TRBD1
TGTGCCAGCAGCCGGACAGGGGCTTCGTACGAGCAGTACTTC
CASSRTGASYEQYF
>TRBJ1-2|NA|TRBV5-1|NA
TGCGCCAGCAGCAAGGGCCCTCACTATGGCTACACCTTC
CASSKGPHYGYTF
>TRBJ1-1|NA|TRBV5-1|TRBD1
TGCGCCAGCAGCCAGGGGACAGTCGGGGAAGCTTTCTTT
CASSQGTVGEAFF
>TRBJ2-6|few|TRBV10-3|TRBD2
TGTGCCATCAGCCCCGGGAGGGGTTCTGGGGCCAACGTCCTGACTTTC
CAISPGRGSGANVLTF
>TRBJ1-5|NA|TRBV19|NA
TGTGCCAGTAGTATAAGGGGATTCAATCAGCCCCAGCATTTT
CASSIRGFNQPQHF
>TRBJ2-1|NA|TRBV6-1|TRBD2
TGTGCCAGCAGTGTTCCGAGGACTAGCGGGAACAATGAGCAGTTCTTC
CASSVPRTSGNNEQFF
>TRBJ2-7|NA|TRBV4-1|NA
TGCGCCAGCAGCCTCTTCACCGGGCCCCCCTACGAGCAGTACTTC
CASSLFTGPPYEQYF
>TRBJ1-2|once|TRBV5-1|TRBD1
TGCGCCAGCAGCTTGGACAGGGGCTCAAGTGGCTACACCTTC
CASSLDRGSSGYTF
>TRBJ2-6|NA|TRBV5-1|NA
TGCGCCAGCAACCGGGCCCCTGGGGCCAACGTCCTGACTTTC
CASNRAPGANVLTF
>TRBJ1-2|once|TRBV5-1|NA
TGCGCCAGCAGTTATGACAGGAGGGAAGGCTACACCTTC
CASSYDRREGYTF
>TRBJ2-2|NA|TRBV5-1|NA
TGCGCCAGCAGCTTCGCCTTGAGGGGGGAGCTGTTTTTT
CASSFALRGELFF
>TRBJ1-2|few|TRBV5-1|NA
TGCGCCAGCAGCTCCGGGGGGGGTCATGGCTACACCTTC
CASSSGGGHGYTF
>TRBJ2-3|NA|TRBV5-1|NA
TGCGCCAGCAGCTTGGACAGAAGGACAGATACGCAGTATTTT
CASSLDRRTDTQYF
>TRBJ2-7|NA|TRBV5-1|TRBD1
TGCGCCAGCAGCTTGGGAGGGACAGGCCACCACGAGCAGTACTTC
CASSLGGTGHHEQYF
>TRBJ1-2|NA|TRBV28|TRBD1
TGTGCCAGCAGCCTGGGGGACAGGGTTCACTATGGCTACACCTTC
CASSLGDRVHYGYTF
>TRBJ2-5|NA|TRBV28|NA
TGTGCCAGCAGTAACAGGGCCTCGTACCAAGAGACCCAGTACTTC
CASSNRASYQETQYF
>TRBJ2-1|NA|TRBV5-1|NA
TGCGCCAGCAGCCGGGGAGGTAGTGAGCAGTTCTTC
CASSRGGSEQFF
>TRBJ2-7|NA|TRBV28|TRBD2
TGTGCCAGCAGGGACACTAGCGGCTCCTGCGAGCAGTACTTC
CASRDTSGSCEQYF